This T cell receptor beta chain was sequenced during a study of technical replicates of blood from a handful of donors. The repertoire was sequenced with immunoSEQ multiplex PCR; TCRdb's copy has only in-frame clones and lacks some. The table records just over 80,000 clones, roughly 94% of them present only once. Sequenced: T cells isolated from PBMCs. The sequence came from a human donor in good health.

Written as DNA, the CDR3 is TGTGCCAGCAGCTTTTATGGCGGTGAGCAGTTCTTC. Translation: CASSFYGGEQFF. The chain couples TRBV7-2 to TRBJ2-1; D gene unclear. This CDR3 has 12 amino acids. CDR1 and CDR2 from the germline V gene are SGHTA and FQGNSA. Trimming stripped 3 bases from V and 9 bases from J, with 9 bases between.